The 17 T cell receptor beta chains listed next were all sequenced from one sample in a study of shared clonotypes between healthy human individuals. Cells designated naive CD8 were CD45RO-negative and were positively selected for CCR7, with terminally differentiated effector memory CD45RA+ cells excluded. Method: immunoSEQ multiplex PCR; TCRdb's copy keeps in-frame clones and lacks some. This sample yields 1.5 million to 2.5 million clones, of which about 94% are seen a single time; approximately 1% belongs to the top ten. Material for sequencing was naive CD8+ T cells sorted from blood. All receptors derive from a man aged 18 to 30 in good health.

The CDR3 loop reads CATLTLYNEQFF. The DNA for the CDR3 is TGTGCCACCCTAACCCTCTACAATGAGCAGTTCTTC. This chain links TRBV7-9 with TRBJ2-1, with D hard to call. The V and J ends lost 10 bases and 3 bases respectively, with 10 bases between them. Germline CDR1 is SEHNR and CDR2 is FQNEAQ (reference sequence). CDR3 length: 12 amino acids.

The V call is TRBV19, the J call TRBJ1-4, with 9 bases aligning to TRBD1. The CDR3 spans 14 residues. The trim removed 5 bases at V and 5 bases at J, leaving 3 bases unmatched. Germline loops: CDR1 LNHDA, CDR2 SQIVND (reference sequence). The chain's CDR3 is CASSEQGANEKLFF. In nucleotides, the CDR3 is TGTGCCAGTAGTGAACAGGGGGCAAATGAAAAACTGTTTTTT.

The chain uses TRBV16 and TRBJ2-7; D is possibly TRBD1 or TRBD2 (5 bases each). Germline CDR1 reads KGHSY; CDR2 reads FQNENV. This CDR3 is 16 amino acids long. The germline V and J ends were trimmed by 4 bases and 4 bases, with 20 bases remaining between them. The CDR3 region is CASSLPQLRERYEQYF. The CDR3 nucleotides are TGTGCCAGCAGCCTTCCTCAGCTCAGGGAGAGGTACGAGCAGTACTTC.

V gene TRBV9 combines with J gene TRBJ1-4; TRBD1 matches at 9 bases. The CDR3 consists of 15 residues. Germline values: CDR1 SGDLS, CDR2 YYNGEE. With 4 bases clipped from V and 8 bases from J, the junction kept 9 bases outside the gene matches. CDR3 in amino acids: CASSKQGAGGEKLFF. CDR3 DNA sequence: TGTGCCAGCAGCAAACAGGGGGCAGGTGGGGAAAAACTGTTTTTT.

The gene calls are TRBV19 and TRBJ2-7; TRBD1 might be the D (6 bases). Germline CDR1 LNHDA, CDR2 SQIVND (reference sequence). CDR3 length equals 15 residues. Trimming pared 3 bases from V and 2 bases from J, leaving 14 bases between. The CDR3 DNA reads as TGTGCCAGTAGTATCTTTCCGGACAGTCCCTACGAGCAGTACTTC. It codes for CASSIFPDSPYEQYF.

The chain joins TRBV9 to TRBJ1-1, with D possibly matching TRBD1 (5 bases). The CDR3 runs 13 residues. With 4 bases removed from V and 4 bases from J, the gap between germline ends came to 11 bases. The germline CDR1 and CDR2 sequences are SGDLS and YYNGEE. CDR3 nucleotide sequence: TGTGCCAGCAGCCCTTCGGGGGGCACTGAAGCTTTCTTT. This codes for CASSPSGGTEAFF. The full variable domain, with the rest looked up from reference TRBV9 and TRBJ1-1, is DSGVTQTPKHLITATGQRVTLRCSPRSGDLSVYWYQQSLDQGLQFLIQYYNGEERAKGNILERFSAQQFPDLHSELNLSSLELGDSALYFCASSPSGGTEAFFGQGTRLTVV.

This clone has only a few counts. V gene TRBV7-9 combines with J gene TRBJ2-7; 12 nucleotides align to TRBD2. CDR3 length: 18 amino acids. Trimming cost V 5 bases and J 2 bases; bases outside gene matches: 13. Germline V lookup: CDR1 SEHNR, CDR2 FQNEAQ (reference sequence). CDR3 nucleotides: TGTGCCAGCAGCCCTAGCGCCCCCGGACTAGCGGGGACCTACGAGCAGTACTTC. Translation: CASSPSAPGLAGTYEQYF. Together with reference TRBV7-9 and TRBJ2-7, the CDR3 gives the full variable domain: DTGVSQNPRHKITKRGQNVTFRCDPISEHNRLYWYRQTLGQGPEFLTYFQNEAQLEKSRLLSDRFSAERPKGSFSTLEIQRTEQGDSAMYLCASSPSAPGLAGTYEQYFGPGTRLTVT.

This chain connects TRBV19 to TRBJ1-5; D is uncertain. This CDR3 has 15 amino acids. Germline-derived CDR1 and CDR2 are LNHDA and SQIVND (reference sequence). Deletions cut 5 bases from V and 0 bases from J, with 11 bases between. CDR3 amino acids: CASSFSYNSNQPQHF. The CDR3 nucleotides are TGTGCCAGTAGTTTCTCTTATAATAGCAATCAGCCCCAGCATTTT.

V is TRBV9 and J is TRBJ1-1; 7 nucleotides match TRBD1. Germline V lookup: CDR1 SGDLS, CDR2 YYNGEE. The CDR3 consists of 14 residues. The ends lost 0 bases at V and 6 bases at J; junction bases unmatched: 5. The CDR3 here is CASSVGTGGPEAFF. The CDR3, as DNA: TGTGCCAGCAGCGTAGGGACAGGCGGTCCTGAAGCTTTCTTT.

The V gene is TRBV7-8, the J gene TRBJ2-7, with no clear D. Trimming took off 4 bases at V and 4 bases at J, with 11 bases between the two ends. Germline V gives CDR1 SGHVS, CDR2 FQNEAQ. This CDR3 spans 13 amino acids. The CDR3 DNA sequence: TGTGCCAGCAGCTACCCCGGCTCATACGAGCAGTACTTC. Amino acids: CASSYPGSYEQYF. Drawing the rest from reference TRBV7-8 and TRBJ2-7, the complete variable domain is GAGVSQSPRYKVAKRGQDVALRCDPISGHVSLFWYQQALGQGPEFLTYFQNEAQLDKSGLPSDRFFAERPEGSVSTLKIQRTQQEDSAVYLCASSYPGSYEQYFGPGTRLTVT.

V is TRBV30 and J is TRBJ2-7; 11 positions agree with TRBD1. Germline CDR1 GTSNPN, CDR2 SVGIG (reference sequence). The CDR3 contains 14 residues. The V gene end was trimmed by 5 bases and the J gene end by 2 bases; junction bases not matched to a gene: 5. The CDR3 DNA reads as TGTGCCTGGGCAGGACAGGGGGCGACCTACGAGCAGTACTTC. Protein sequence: CAWAGQGATYEQYF.

The DNA for the CDR3 is TGTGCCAGCAGCCAAGATCTCATCGGACTAGCGGGCCCGAGCTCCTACAATGAGCAGTTCTTC. Its protein product is CASSQDLIGLAGPSSYNEQFF. This chain connects TRBV4-2 to TRBJ2-1; the match to TRBD2 covers 11 bases. J was trimmed by 0 bases and V by 0 bases; bases with no gene match: 13. Germline V gives CDR1 LGHNA, CDR2 YNFKEQ. The CDR3 sequence is 21 residues long.

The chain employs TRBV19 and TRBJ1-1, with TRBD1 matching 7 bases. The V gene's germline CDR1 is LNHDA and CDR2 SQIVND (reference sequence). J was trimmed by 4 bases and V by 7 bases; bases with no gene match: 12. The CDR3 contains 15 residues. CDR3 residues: CASKPLQGKGTEAFF. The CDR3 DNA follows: TGTGCCAGTAAGCCTTTACAGGGGAAGGGCACTGAAGCTTTCTTT.

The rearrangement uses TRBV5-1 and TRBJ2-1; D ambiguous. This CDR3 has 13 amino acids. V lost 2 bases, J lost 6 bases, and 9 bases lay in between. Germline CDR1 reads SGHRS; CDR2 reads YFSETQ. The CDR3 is CASSFSPPNEQFF. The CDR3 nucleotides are TGCGCCAGCAGCTTCTCGCCTCCCAATGAGCAGTTCTTC.

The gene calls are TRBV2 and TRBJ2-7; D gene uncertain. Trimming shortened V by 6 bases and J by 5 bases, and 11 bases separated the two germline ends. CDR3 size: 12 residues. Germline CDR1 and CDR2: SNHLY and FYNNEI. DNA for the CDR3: TGTGCCAGCAGCCGCGTCGGACACGAGCAGTACTTC. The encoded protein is CASSRVGHEQYF.

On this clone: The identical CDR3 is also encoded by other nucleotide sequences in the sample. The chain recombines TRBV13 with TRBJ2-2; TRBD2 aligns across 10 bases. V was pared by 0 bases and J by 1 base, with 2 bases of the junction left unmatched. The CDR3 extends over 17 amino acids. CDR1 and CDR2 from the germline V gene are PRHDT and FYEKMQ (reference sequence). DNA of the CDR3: TGTGCCAGCAGCTTAGGACTAGCGGGGATGAACACCGGGGAGCTGTTTTTT. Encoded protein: CASSLGLAGMNTGELFF.

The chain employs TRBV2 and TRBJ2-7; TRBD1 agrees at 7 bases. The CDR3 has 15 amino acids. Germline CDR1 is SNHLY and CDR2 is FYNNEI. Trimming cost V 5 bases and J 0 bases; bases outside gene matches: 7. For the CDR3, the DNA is TGTGCCAGCAGTACAAACCGGGACAGCTCCTACGAGCAGTACTTC. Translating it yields CASSTNRDSSYEQYF.